This record covers a single T cell receptor (beta chain). The time point denotes: persistent/refractory GD, antithyroid drugs over 5 years with positive TRAb. From RNA extracted from PBMCs, the TCR library was made. Those enrolled as patients came out of an endocrinology department in Xi'an, China. This record comes from a study of regulatory T cells in long-lasting Graves disease. The overall study: It was over 5 years of antithyroid drugs, with positive TSH receptor antibodies, that meant persistent Graves' disease.

Library construction for TCR beta used iRepertoire HTBI primers and Arm-PCR of CDR3 regions. Each CDR3 protein gets one entry after TCRdb re-called the multiplex PCR reads with MiXCR. The table shows roughly 450,000 distinct CDR3 sequences, with 23% occurring only once. Material: peripheral blood mononuclear cells (PBMCs), obtained when the disease was refractory, from a patient treated with antithyroid drugs. The sequence came from a female donor with Graves disease.

The CDR3 reads CASSAGTSGYNEQFF. The CDR3 nucleotides are TGTGCCAGCAGTGCCGGGACTAGCGGCTACAATGAGCAGTTCTTC. This chain joins TRBV12-3 or TRBV12-4 and TRBJ2-1, with 11 nucleotides matching TRBD2. Trimming removed 5 bases from V and 3 bases from J; junction bases left unmatched: 3. The CDR3 runs to 15 residues.